This TCR beta chain was sequenced during a study of beta chain features in type 1 diabetes. This CDR3 spans 15 amino acids. Trimming took 0 bases from V and 0 from J, leaving 8 bases between them. Germline CDR1 is MNHEY and CDR2 is SVGAGI. Findings and limits, study-wide: TCRB CDR3s from Type 1 diabetes patients were moderately but significantly shorter in all four CD4+ subsets. VDJ junctions sequenced from type 1 diabetes patients showed fewer insertions and more deletions.

This clone appeared a few times. Antigen: not known. Distinct nucleotide sequences in the sample also encode this CDR3. The whole isolated RNA underwent reverse transcription, so sequencing captured expressed TCRB transcripts. Here immunoSEQ multiplex PCR was the method, and the copy in TCRdb shows in-frame clones only, minus some. The sample consists of about 710,000 clones, around 15% of them appearing once. Source material: naive CD4+ T cells from blood. This TCR was sampled from a man aged 18 to 35 with type 1 diabetes. The chain uses TRBV6-5 and TRBJ1-1; tentatively, D is TRBD1 (5 bases). The DNA of the CDR3 is TGTGCCAGCAGTTACTCCGGGGGGATGAACACTGAAGCTTTCTTT. It yields the protein CASSYSGGMNTEAFF.